Ten or more counts support the clone carrying this TCR beta chain. Coverage ceases 3 residues before the CDR3 finishes, and the germline J gene fills in the end. V was trimmed by 4 bases and J by 4 bases, leaving 5 bases between them. Per the germline V gene, CDR1 is SNHLY and CDR2 is FYNNEI. The CDR3 consists of 11 residues. Assay: immunoSEQ multiplex PCR; the TCRdb copy retains only in-frame clones and omits some. This sample has around 40,000 clones, each found more than once. This specimen belongs to a study of T cell clonality in common variable immunodeficiency. Sequenced sample: peripheral blood mononuclear cells. This chain links TRBV2 with TRBJ2-7; no firm D call. This TCR was recovered from a person between 18 and 70 years old in good health. The part of the CDR3 DNA that was read is TGTGCCAGCAGTGTCGTATACGAG. Protein product: CASSVVYE. In full, the CDR3 is CASSVVYEQYF.